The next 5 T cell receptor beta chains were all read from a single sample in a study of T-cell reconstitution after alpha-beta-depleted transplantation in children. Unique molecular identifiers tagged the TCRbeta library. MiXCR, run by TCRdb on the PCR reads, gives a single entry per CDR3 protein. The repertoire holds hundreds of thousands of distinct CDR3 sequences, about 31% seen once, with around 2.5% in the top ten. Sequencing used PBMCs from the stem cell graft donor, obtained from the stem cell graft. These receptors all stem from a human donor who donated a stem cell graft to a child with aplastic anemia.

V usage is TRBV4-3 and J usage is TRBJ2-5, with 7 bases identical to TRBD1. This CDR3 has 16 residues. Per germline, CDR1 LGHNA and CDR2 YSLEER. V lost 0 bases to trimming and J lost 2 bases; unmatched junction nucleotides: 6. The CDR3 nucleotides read TGCGCCAGCAGCCAAGATCACCGGGGACAGCAAGAGACCCAGTACTTC. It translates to CASSQDHRGQQETQYF.

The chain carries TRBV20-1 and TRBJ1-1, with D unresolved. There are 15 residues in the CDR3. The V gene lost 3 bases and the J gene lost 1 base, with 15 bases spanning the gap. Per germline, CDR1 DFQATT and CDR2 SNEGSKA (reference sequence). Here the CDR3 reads CSASVLTLGNTEAFF. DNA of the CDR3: TGCAGTGCTAGCGTCCTTACCCTAGGGAACACTGAAGCTTTCTTT.

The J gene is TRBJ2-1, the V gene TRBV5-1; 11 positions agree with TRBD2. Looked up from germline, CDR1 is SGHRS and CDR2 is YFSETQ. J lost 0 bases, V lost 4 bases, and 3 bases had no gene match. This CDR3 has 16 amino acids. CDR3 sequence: CASSITSGSSYNEQFF. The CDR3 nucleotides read TGCGCCAGCAGCATTACTAGCGGGAGCTCCTACAATGAGCAGTTCTTC.

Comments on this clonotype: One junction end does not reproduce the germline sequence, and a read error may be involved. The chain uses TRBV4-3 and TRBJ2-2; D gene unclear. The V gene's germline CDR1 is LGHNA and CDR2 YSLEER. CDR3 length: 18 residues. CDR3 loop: CASSQDNGLFLSTRELFF. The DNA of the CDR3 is TGCGCCAGCAGCCAAGATAACGGATTGTTTCTCAGCACCCGGGAGCTGTTTTTT.

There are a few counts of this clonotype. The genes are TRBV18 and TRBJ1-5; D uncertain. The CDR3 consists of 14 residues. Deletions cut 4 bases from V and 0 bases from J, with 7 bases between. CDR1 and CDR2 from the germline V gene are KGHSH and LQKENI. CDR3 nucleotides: TGTGCCAGCTCACTTACAGATAGCAATCAGCCCCAGCATTTT. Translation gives CASSLTDSNQPQHF. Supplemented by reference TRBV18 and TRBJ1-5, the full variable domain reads NAGVMQNPRHLVRRRGQEARLRCSPMKGHSHVYWYRQLPEEGLKFMVYLQKENIIDESGMPKERFSAEFPKEGPSILRIQQVVRGDSAAYFCASSLTDSNQPQHFGDGTRLSIL.